Below are 11 T cell receptor beta chains sequenced from a single sample in a study of cytomegalovirus exposure and HLA in healthy donors. PCR was performed using 60 Vbeta and 13 Jbeta primers. Profiling relied on immunoSEQ multiplex PCR, and the TCRdb table lists in-frame clones only, not all of them. The sample consists of under 120,000 clones, around 79% of them appearing once. Specimen: PBMCs. All receptors come from a woman in her forties in good health and CMV-seronegative.

This chain connects TRBV7-9 to TRBJ1-1, with D possibly being TRBD1 (6 bases). The CDR3 totals 15 residues. The ends were cut back, 3 bases at V and 3 bases at J, with 14 bases in the middle. The germline gives CDR1 SEHNR, CDR2 FQNEAQ (reference sequence). CDR3 nucleotides: TGTGCCAGCAGCTTCGCACAGGGTGGGGACACTGAAGCTTTCTTT. Its protein is CASSFAQGGDTEAFF.

The chain couples TRBV19 to TRBJ2-1; 9 bases fit TRBD2. CDR3 length equals 16 residues. J gave up 8 bases and V 4 bases, and 12 bases lay outside the gene matches. The V gene's germline CDR1 is LNHDA and CDR2 SQIVND (reference sequence). The CDR3 here is CASSRSAGGGIDEQFF. CDR3 DNA sequence: TGTGCCAGTAGTAGGTCAGCGGGGGGCGGGATTGATGAGCAGTTCTTC.

V gene TRBV5-1 combines with J gene TRBJ2-1, with D tentatively TRBD2 (7 bases). With 0 bases removed from V and 7 bases from J, the gap between germline ends came to 14 bases. This CDR3 has 15 amino acids. Germline assignment: CDR1 SGHRS and CDR2 YFSETQ. The CDR3 sequence: CASSLDGGAWNEQFF. DNA of the CDR3: TGCGCCAGCAGCTTGGATGGGGGGGCCTGGAATGAGCAGTTCTTC.

The chain employs TRBV5-4 and TRBJ1-1; 7 nucleotides match TRBD1. The CDR3 covers 12 residues. Germline lookup yields CDR1 SGHNT and CDR2 YYREEE (reference sequence). The ends lost 5 bases at V and 6 bases at J; junction bases unmatched: 4. The CDR3 nucleotides read TGTGCCAGCAGTTTTCAGGGGGCTGAAGCTTTCTTT. Protein sequence: CASSFQGAEAFF.

The gene calls are TRBV11-2 and TRBJ2-1; TRBD1 matches 7 bases. The V gene's germline CDR1 is SGHAT and CDR2 FQNNGV. V lost 0 bases and J lost 5; bases outside the gene matches: 4. The CDR3 runs 15 residues. The CDR3 nucleotides read TGTGCCAGCAGCTTAGAAGGGACAGACAACAATGAGCAGTTCTTC. It translates to CASSLEGTDNNEQFF.

The chain employs TRBV28 and TRBJ2-7; D unresolved. The CDR3 spans 15 residues. Germline CDR1 is MDHEN and CDR2 is SYDVKM. V dropped 3 bases and J dropped 3 bases, with 15 bases sitting between them. The DNA for the CDR3 is TGTGCCAGCAGTTTCCGAGGTTTTGGTGGCTACGAGCAGTACTTC. This codes for CASSFRGFGGYEQYF.

The V gene is TRBV6-5, the J gene TRBJ2-7; D possibly corresponds to TRBD1 (6 bases). CDR1 is MNHEY and CDR2 is SVGAGI in the germline V gene. V gave up 0 bases and J gave up 5 bases, with 14 bases separating them. The CDR3 runs 15 residues. CDR3 DNA sequence: TGTGCCAGCAGTTACTCCCCCAGGGGCGGCCACGAGCAGTACTTC. Its translation is CASSYSPRGGHEQYF.

The chain combines TRBV11-3 with TRBJ2-7, with TRBD1 matching over 8 bases. The germline V gene has CDR1 SGHNT and CDR2 YENEEA. Trimming took 5 bases from V and 2 from J; bases not matched to a gene: 5. This CDR3 region has 14 residues. CDR3 nucleotide sequence: TGTGCCAGCAGCCCCGGACAGGGAGCCTACGAGCAGTACTTC. It specifies CASSPGQGAYEQYF.

The CDR3 nucleotides are TGTGCCAGCAGTTACAGATGGACAGTCCCCGGGGAGCTGTTTTTT. Translated, it gives CASSYRWTVPGELFF. The chain employs TRBV6-6 and TRBJ2-2; D possibly corresponds to TRBD1 (6 bases). Germline CDR1 MNHNY, CDR2 SVGAGI (reference sequence). CDR3 length: 15 residues. V was trimmed by 2 bases and J by 6 bases, leaving 13 bases between them.

The V and J genes are TRBV6-5 and TRBJ1-1, with D perhaps TRBD1 (5 bases). V shed 8 bases and J shed 11 bases, with 18 bases lying between them. The CDR3 consists of 12 residues. CDR1 and CDR2 (germline): MNHEY, SVGAGI. This CDR3 reads CASSSGGLGAFF. The CDR3 nucleotides read TGTGCCAGCTCGTCGGGGGGACTGGGGGCTTTCTTT.

This chain links TRBV11-2 with TRBJ1-1; 7 bases match TRBD1. The CDR3 covers 14 residues. Germline V gene sequence: CDR1 SGHAT, CDR2 FQNNGV. The V and J ends lost 5 bases and 5 bases, in that order; junction bases with no gene match: 8. The CDR3 sequence: CASSVARGQTEAFF. The CDR3 DNA sequence: TGTGCCAGCAGCGTAGCGAGGGGGCAGACTGAAGCTTTCTTT.